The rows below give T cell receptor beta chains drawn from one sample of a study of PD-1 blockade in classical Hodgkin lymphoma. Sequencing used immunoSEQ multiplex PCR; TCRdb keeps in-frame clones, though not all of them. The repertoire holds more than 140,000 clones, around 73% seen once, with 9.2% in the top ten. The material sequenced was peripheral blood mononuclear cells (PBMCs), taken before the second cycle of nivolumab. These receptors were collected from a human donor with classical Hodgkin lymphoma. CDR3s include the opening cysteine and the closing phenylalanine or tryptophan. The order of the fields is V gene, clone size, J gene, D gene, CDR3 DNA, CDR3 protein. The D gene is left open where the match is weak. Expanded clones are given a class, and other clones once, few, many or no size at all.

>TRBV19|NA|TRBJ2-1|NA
TGTGCCAGTAGTATGAGTCCGGTGGAGCAGTTCTTC
CASSMSPVEQFF
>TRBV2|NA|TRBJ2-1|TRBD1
TGTGCCAGTCAAGGACCGGGACAGAACTACAATGAGCAGTTCTTC
CASQGPGQNYNEQFF
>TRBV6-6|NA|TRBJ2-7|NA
TGTGCCAGCAGTTACTCTTCAACTAGCTATTACGAGCAGTACTTC
CASSYSSTSYYEQYF
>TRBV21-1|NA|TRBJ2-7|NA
TGTGCCAGCCTACCTCAAGGGTGTAACTACGAGCAGTACTTC
CASLPQGCNYEQYF
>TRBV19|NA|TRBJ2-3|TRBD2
TGTGCCAGTTTAGGGCCTAGCGGGAGAGGCCTCCATTCCCACACAGATACGCAGTATTTT
CASLGPSGRGLHSHTDTQYF
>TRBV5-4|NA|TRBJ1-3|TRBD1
TGTGCCAGCAGCTTGGGACAGGGGACGGGTATTGACACCATATATTTT
CASSLGQGTGIDTIYF
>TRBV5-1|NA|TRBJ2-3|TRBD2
TGCGCCAGCAGCTTCGGCCCTAGCGGGGTGCGTAGCACAGATACGCAGTATTTT
CASSFGPSGVRSTDTQYF
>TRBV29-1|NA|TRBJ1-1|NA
TGCAGCATACCCGCGGGGGGAATCCATTTCCAATATAGTGAAGCTTTCTTT
CSIPAGGIHFQYSEAFF
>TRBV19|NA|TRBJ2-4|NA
TGTGCCACAATGAGGAACATTAGGAAAAACATTCAGTACTTC
CATMRNIRKNIQYF
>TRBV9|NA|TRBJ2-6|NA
TGTGCCAGCAACACAGGTTTCTCTGGGGCCAACGTCCTGACTTTC
CASNTGFSGANVLTF
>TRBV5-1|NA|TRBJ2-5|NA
TGCGCCAGCAGCTTGGCGGCAGGGGCGGGGGAGACCCAGTACTTC
CASSLAAGAGETQYF
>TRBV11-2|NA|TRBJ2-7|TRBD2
TGTGCCAGCAGCTTATTAACGGGTATAGTACAGCGGGGCTACGAGCAGTACTTC
CASSLLTGIVQRGYEQYF
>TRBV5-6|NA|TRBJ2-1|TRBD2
TGTGCCAGCAGCTTGAATGGACTAGCTATAAATGAGCAGTTCTTC
CASSLNGLAINEQFF
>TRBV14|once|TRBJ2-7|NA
TGTGCCAGCAGCCAAGCGACGGGGAATGATTACGAGCAGTACTTC
CASSQATGNDYEQYF
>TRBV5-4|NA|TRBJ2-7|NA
TGTGCCAGCAGCTTGGCTTCGGGGGACCCCTACGAGCAGTACTTC
CASSLASGDPYEQYF
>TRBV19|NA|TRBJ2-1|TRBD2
TGTGCCAGTAGTAATCGCGGGAGAGGTTCCGGTTCGGGGGATGAGCAGTTCTTC
CASSNRGRGSGSGDEQFF
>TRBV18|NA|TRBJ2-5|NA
TGTGCCAGCTCAAGTCTCAGCGGAAGGGCGGAGACCCAGTACTTC
CASSSLSGRAETQYF
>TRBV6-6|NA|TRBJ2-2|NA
TGTGCCAGCAGTTACGGTCCTAACACCGGGGAGCTGTTTTTT
CASSYGPNTGELFF
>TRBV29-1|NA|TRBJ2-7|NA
TGCAGCGTTGAGGCTGGGTACGAGCAGTACTTC
CSVEAGYEQYF
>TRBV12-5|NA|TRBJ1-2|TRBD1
TGTGCTAGTGGTTTCAGGGGGCTGGAATATGGCTACACCTTC
CASGFRGLEYGYTF
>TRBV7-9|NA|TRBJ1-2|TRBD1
TGTGCCAGCAGCTTAAGCCTGGGGACAGGGGGAAACTATGGCTACACCTTC
CASSLSLGTGGNYGYTF
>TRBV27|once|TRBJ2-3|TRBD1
TGTGCCAGCCGGACAGGGGAGGAAGATACGCAGTATTTT
CASRTGEEDTQYF
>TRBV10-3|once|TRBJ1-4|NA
TGTGCCATCAGTGATAGGAACACTCTGAACGGAAAACTGTTTTTT
CAISDRNTLNGKLFF
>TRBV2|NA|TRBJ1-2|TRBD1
TGTGCCAGCAGTGAAGCGCTTCGGGACAGCCTAGCATTCCTTAACTATGGCTACACCTTC
CASSEALRDSLAFLNYGYTF
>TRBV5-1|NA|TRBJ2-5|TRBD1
TGTGCCAGCAGCTTTCGACAGGGTCTTCAAGAGACCCAGTACTTC
CASSFRQGLQETQYF
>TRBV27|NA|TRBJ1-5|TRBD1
TGTGCCAGCAGTCCAACGACAGGGGTATATGTCGATCAGCCCCAGCATTTT
CASSPTTGVYVDQPQHF
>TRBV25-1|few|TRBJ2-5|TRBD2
TGTGCCAGCACCCTATATCCGGGGACTAAGGTGGAGACCCAGTACTTC
CASTLYPGTKVETQYF
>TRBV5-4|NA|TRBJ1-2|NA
TGTGCCAGCAGCTCCGGGACCTATGGCTACACCTTC
CASSSGTYGYTF
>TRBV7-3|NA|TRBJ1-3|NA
TGTGCCAGCAGCTTAGCAGGCTCTGGAAACACCATATATTTT
CASSLAGSGNTIYF
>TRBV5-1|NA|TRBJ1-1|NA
TGCGCCAGCAGCTTGATCGGGGGGGCCGGGACTGAAGCTTTCTTT
CASSLIGGAGTEAFF
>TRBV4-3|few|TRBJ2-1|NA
TGCGCCAGCAGCCAAGAACCTCGAGGGGCCTCCTACAATGAGCAGTTCTTC
CASSQEPRGASYNEQFF